The clone carrying this T cell receptor beta chain is classed as hyperexpanded. The antigen remains unidentified. Mouse gene names and germline throughout. The CDR3 end lies 4 residues beyond the end of the read and is filled in from the germline J gene. These data belong to a study of CD8+ T cells in alopecia areata. Turning to the study itself: Recipients were roughly 6-11-week-old female C3H/HeJ mice grafted with skin from roughly 6-13-month-old C3H/HeJ donors with spontaneous alopecia. Broader study findings: An increase in clonality over normal scalp was evident in lesional scalp, especially alopecia totalis/universalis. Clarity of TCR sharing across patients fell short of that in mice, possibly HLA-related.

This CDR3 is 16 amino acids long. Germline V gives CDR1 LGHNA, CDR2 YNLKQL (reference sequence). J was trimmed by 2 bases and V by 2 bases; bases with no gene match: 6. Sequencing templates came from extracted RNA that was reverse transcribed into cDNA. Clones were read by immunoSEQ multiplex PCR, and TCRdb kept only the in-frame ones, dropping some. The sample has under 3,000 clones, none seen only once. The clonotype was recovered from a C3H/HeJ mouse with alopecia areata. Strain MHC haplotype: H2-k. The gene calls are TRBV5 and TRBJ2-5, with 8 nucleotides matching TRBD1. Input material: lesional skin. The CDR3 reads CASSQPRGQGQDTQYF. CDR3 bases read: TGTGCCAGCAGCCAACCCAGGGGGCAGGGCCAAGAC.